The entry that follows covers one T cell receptor beta chain sequence. Its target is not known. TCRdb passed the reads through MiXCR, listing each CDR3 protein once. The table lists 550,000 to 700,000 distinct CDR3 sequences, 40% of them singletons, with 48% in the top ten. Trimming took off 6 bases at V and 10 bases at J, with 22 bases between the two ends. This CDR3 spans 15 amino acids. Per germline, CDR1 SNHLY and CDR2 FYNNEI. The data originate from a study of T cell repertoires in cytomegalovirus infection. Across the study: HLA-C-restricted CMV epitopes, recently identified, and well-studied HLA-B-restricted ones were used by the study. An indication of both CMV infection and matching HLA type came from public TCR beta signatures. General study points: Dominating the ex vivo response were HLA-C-restricted CMV-specific TCR beta clonotypes. Cumulative public TCR beta family frequency identified CMV carriers with the relevant HLA.

The material was cultured PBMCs, obtained from culture after CMV antigen stimulation. The chain links TRBV2 to TRBJ1-5, with a tentative D call TRBD1 (5 bases). The source of this sequence is a human donor in good health (CMV status not recorded). Some clones in this sample may be carry-over from other donors' samples. CDR3: CASRMGGGSSGPQHF. CDR3 sequence (DNA): TGTGCCAGCAGGATGGGGGGGGGGAGTTCAGGACCCCAGCATTTT.